Described below is a single T cell receptor beta chain sequence and its context. What it binds is unknown. The record originates from a study of response to subunit inactivated influenza vaccine. Study outcomes and limitations: Authors suggested seasonal influenza vaccinations each recruit few new T cells.

TCRdb called the RT-PCR reads again in MiXCR, with one record for every CDR3 protein. The table includes hundreds of thousands of distinct CDR3 sequences, roughly 27% detected once. CDR3 length equals 15 residues. Trimming stripped 1 base from V and 5 bases from J, with 11 bases between. Per germline, CDR1 SGHTA and CDR2 FQGNSA. Sequencing used CD4+ T cells sorted from PBMCs, obtained 4 to 6 days after vaccination. The sequence was obtained from a man aged 45-65 years who received an inactivated influenza vaccine. The chain has TRBV7-2 and TRBJ2-2; D may match TRBD1 or TRBD2 (5 bases each). The DNA for the CDR3 is TGTGCCAGCAGCTTAGGGGGGTTACGGACCGGGGAGCTGTTTTTT. Encoded protein: CASSLGGLRTGELFF.